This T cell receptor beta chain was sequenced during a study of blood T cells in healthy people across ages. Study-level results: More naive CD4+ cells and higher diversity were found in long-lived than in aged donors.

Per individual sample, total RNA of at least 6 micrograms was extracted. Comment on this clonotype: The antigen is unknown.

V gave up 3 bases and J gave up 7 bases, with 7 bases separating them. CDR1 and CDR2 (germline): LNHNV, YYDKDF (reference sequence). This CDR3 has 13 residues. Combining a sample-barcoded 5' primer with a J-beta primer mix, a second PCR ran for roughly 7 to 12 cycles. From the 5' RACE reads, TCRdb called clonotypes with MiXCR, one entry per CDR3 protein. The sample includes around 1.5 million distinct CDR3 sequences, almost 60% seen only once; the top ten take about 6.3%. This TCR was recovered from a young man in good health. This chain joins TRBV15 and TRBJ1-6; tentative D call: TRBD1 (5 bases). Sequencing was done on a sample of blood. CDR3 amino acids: CATSRTVNSPLHF. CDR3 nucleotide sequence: TGTGCCACCAGCAGGACAGTAAATTCACCCCTCCACTTT.